Shown below are 6 T cell receptor beta chains from a single sample sequenced in a study of OX40 agonist ivuxolimab in advanced cancers. Clones were read by immunoSEQ multiplex PCR, and TCRdb kept only the in-frame ones, dropping some. Counted here are about 62,000 clones, 79% occurring once; the ten biggest clones make up 9.5% to 13%. Sequencing was performed on CD4+ or CD8+ T cells sorted from blood, taken in a trial of the OX40 agonist ivuxolimab. All receptors derive from an adult with an advanced solid tumor such as melanoma, head and neck, liver or kidney cancer.

This chain links TRBV6-4 with TRBJ2-3; TRBD2 agrees at 7 bases. From germline, CDR1 is MRHNA and CDR2 SNTAGT. V was clipped by 1 base and J by 0 bases; unmatched bases: 4. The CDR3 is made up of 16 amino acids. CDR3 region: CASSDYPAGSTDTQYF. The CDR3 DNA is TGTGCCAGCAGTGACTACCCAGCGGGAAGCACAGATACGCAGTATTTT.

The gene calls are TRBV6-6 and TRBJ1-5; D gene uncertain. Germline V gene data show CDR1 as MNHNY and CDR2 as SVGAGI (reference sequence). The CDR3 extends over 12 amino acids. Deletions cut 11 bases from V and 5 bases from J, with 13 bases between. The CDR3 region has the DNA TGTGCCTCCGGAGGGTATTATCAGCCCCAGCATTTT. This gives the protein CASGGYYQPQHF.

The chain uses TRBV9 and TRBJ2-3; 9 bases line up with TRBD2. The CDR3 totals 18 residues. Unmatched junction bases numbered 10, after V lost 1 base and J lost 1 base. Germline values: CDR1 SGDLS, CDR2 YYNGEE. CDR3 loop: CASSVPRDAGGRTDTQYF. The CDR3 coding sequence is TGTGCCAGCAGCGTACCCCGGGATGCGGGGGGGCGCACAGATACGCAGTATTTT. Filled out from reference TRBV9 and TRBJ2-3, the complete variable domain reads DSGVTQTPKHLITATGQRVTLRCSPRSGDLSVYWYQQSLDQGLQFLIQYYNGEERAKGNILERFSAQQFPDLHSELNLSSLELGDSALYFCASSVPRDAGGRTDTQYFGPGTRLTVL.

This sequence joins TRBV27 and TRBJ2-1, with no clear D. The CDR3 totals 14 residues. CDR1 and CDR2 (germline): MNHEY, SMNVEV (reference sequence). The ends were cut back, 1 base at V and 2 bases at J, with 6 bases in the middle. The CDR3: CASSLFGPYNEQFF. The DNA for the CDR3 is TGTGCCAGCAGTTTATTTGGGCCCTACAATGAGCAGTTCTTC.

On this clone itself: A much larger clone sits a single nucleotide away, making a read error possible. This chain links TRBV28 with TRBJ1-5, with 7 nucleotides matching TRBD1. The V segment lost 5 bases and the J segment 2 bases; nucleotides outside the gene matches: 3. The CDR3 has 14 amino acids. Germline V gene sequence: CDR1 MDHEN, CDR2 SYDVKM. The CDR3 is CASSHGQGNQPQHF. Written as DNA, the CDR3 is TGTGCCAGCAGTCACGGACAGGGCAATCAGCCCCAGCATTTT.

This chain connects TRBV7-3 to TRBJ1-6; a weak D match, TRBD1 (5 bases). The CDR3 has 16 amino acids. Trimming pared 0 bases from V and 7 bases from J, leaving 13 bases between. The germline gives CDR1 SGHTA, CDR2 FQGTGA. The DNA for the CDR3 is TGTGCCAGCAGCTTAACCGGACGGCAGGGAAATTCACCCCTCCACTTT. This gives the protein CASSLTGRQGNSPLHF.